The TCR beta chain described here comes from a study of T cell responses to AZD1222 COVID-19 vaccine. Study conclusions and caveats: Recipients of two AZD1222 doses showed rising Spike-specific TCR breadth and depth. Among spike-specific TCRs, nearly half reportedly target unmutated variant regions.

The CDR3 has 14 residues. The V gene's germline CDR1 is DFQATT and CDR2 SNEGSKA (reference sequence). V gave up 3 bases and J gave up 3 bases; unmatched junction bases: 5. Libraries were prepared by immunoSEQ multiplex PCR; TCRdb keeps only in-frame clonotypes and omits some of them. The table records 150,000 to 250,000 clones, about nine tenths of them present only once. To note about this clone: What it binds is unknown.

The sequence was obtained from an adult who received the AZD1222 COVID-19 vaccine. V and J are TRBV20-1 and TRBJ2-5; 9 bases fit TRBD2. The sample in question was peripheral blood, obtained 28 days after the second AZD1222 dose. CDR3 coding DNA: TGCAGTGCTAGTGCGACTAGCGGTGAAGAGACCCAGTACTTC. It specifies CSASATSGEETQYF.